Following are 13 T cell receptor beta chains from one sample sequenced in a study of OX40 agonist ivuxolimab in advanced cancers. Repertoires were generated with immunoSEQ multiplex PCR, while TCRdb's copy carries only in-frame clones and drops some. The sample lists about 22,000 clones, about four fifths seen once, with more than 50% in the top ten. Sequencing used CD4+ or CD8+ T cells sorted from blood, obtained in a trial of the OX40 agonist ivuxolimab. The source is an adult with an advanced solid tumor such as melanoma, head and neck, liver or kidney cancer.

The chain joins TRBV28 to TRBJ1-3; a possible D gene is TRBD1 (5 bases). CDR1 and CDR2 (germline): MDHEN, SYDVKM. Trimming shortened V by 5 bases and J by 0 bases, and 8 bases separated the two germline ends. This CDR3 is built from 14 residues. In DNA, the CDR3 is TGTGCCAGCAGTCCAGGGTTCTCTGGAAACACCATATATTTT. It encodes CASSPGFSGNTIYF.

In its sample, this clone was seen a few times. This chain connects TRBV27 to TRBJ1-6; no definite D call. CDR1 and CDR2 (germline): MNHEY, SMNVEV (reference sequence). The CDR3 is 15 amino acids. V gave up 6 bases and J gave up 6 bases, with 15 bases separating them. The CDR3, as DNA: TGTGCCAGCAGGGGCGGCGCCCTACCTAATTCACCCCTCCACTTT. As protein: CASRGGALPNSPLHF.

This rearrangement joins TRBV5-4 to TRBJ2-7, with a possible D match to TRBD1 (6 bases). With 0 bases removed from V and 7 bases from J, the gap between germline ends came to 11 bases. Germline V lookup: CDR1 SGHNT, CDR2 YYREEE (reference sequence). CDR3 length: 13 residues. This CDR3 is CASSLAQGYEQYF. In DNA form, the CDR3 reads TGTGCCAGCAGCTTGGCACAGGGTTATGAGCAGTACTTC.

The genes are TRBV6-1 and TRBJ2-7; D unclear. Germline V gene sequence: CDR1 MNHNS, CDR2 SASEGT. There are 13 residues in the CDR3. Deletions cut 2 bases from V and 2 bases from J, with 7 bases between. The CDR3 DNA is TGTGCCAGCAGTGAACAAACCGCCTACGAGCAGTACTTC. Its protein is CASSEQTAYEQYF.

CDR3: CASSTRQGAAKNIQYF. CDR3 DNA: TGTGCCAGCAGTACCCGACAGGGGGCAGCCAAAAACATTCAGTACTTC. The chain uses TRBV28 and TRBJ2-4; 10 bases agree with TRBD1. V trimming: 5 bases; J trimming: 0 bases; junction bases outside the gene matches: 4. The CDR3 extends over 16 amino acids. Germline lookup yields CDR1 MDHEN and CDR2 SYDVKM.

The chain carries TRBV5-4 and TRBJ1-5; 10 bases map to TRBD1. V was pared by 4 bases and J by 4 bases, with 2 bases of the junction left unmatched. This CDR3 has 14 residues. Per germline, CDR1 SGHNT and CDR2 YYREEE (reference sequence). The CDR3 coding sequence is TGTGCCAGCAGCGGACAGGGGGAGAATCAGCCCCAGCATTTT. This encodes CASSGQGENQPQHF.

This chain joins TRBV4-1 and TRBJ2-7; TRBD2 matches at 7 bases. J lost 2 bases, V lost 2 bases, and 6 bases had no gene match. The CDR3 sequence is 15 residues long. Per the germline V gene, CDR1 is MGHRA and CDR2 is YSYEKL. The CDR3 sequence is CASSQTKGRAYEQYF. DNA of the CDR3: TGCGCCAGCAGCCAAACCAAGGGGAGGGCCTACGAGCAGTACTTC.

The chain joins TRBV6-1 to TRBJ2-7, with a weak D call TRBD2 (6 bases). Trimming removed 2 bases at V and 2 bases at J, with 7 bases between. Germline V gene sequence: CDR1 MNHNS, CDR2 SASEGT. The CDR3 loop spans 13 amino acids. The CDR3: CASSERGTYEQYF. DNA for the CDR3: TGTGCCAGCAGTGAACGCGGGACCTACGAGCAGTACTTC.

The chain joins TRBV7-9 to TRBJ2-6; D is undetermined. This CDR3 contains 19 residues. V lost 1 base, J lost 2 bases, and 18 bases lay in between. Germline loops: CDR1 SEHNR, CDR2 FQNEAQ (reference sequence). The CDR3 bases are TGTGCCAGCAGCTTAGGGAGTCCTTTGTGGAATCCTGGGGCCAACGTCCTGACTTTC. Amino acids: CASSLGSPLWNPGANVLTF.

The rearrangement joins TRBV19 to TRBJ2-1, with D unclear. V was cut by 0 bases and J by 6 bases, with 15 bases left in between. The germline V gene encodes CDR1 LNHDA and CDR2 SQIVND (reference sequence). CDR3 length: 16 residues. The CDR3 DNA reads TGTGCCAGTAGTATAGATCTTTGGGCAGATACCAATGAGCAGTTCTTC. This codes for CASSIDLWADTNEQFF.

This clone occurred a few times. The V call is TRBV9, the J call TRBJ1-2; 12 nucleotides match TRBD1. V was clipped by 6 bases and J by 8 bases; unmatched bases: 2. The CDR3 totals 12 residues. Germline V lookup: CDR1 SGDLS, CDR2 YYNGEE. CDR3 nucleotide sequence: TGTGCCAGCATGGGGACAGGGGGCGGCTACACCTTC. Its protein product is CASMGTGGGYTF.

V gene TRBV6-4 combines with J gene TRBJ1-1; D remains ambiguous. The V and J ends lost 2 bases and 5 bases respectively, with 9 bases between them. From germline, CDR1 is MRHNA and CDR2 SNTAGT. This CDR3 is 13 amino acids long. Here the CDR3 reads CASSDARGTEAFF. CDR3 bases: TGTGCCAGCAGTGACGCGAGAGGAACTGAAGCTTTCTTT.

This chain links TRBV28 with TRBJ2-7, with D perhaps TRBD1 (6 bases). The CDR3 is 15 amino acids. Trimming removed 5 bases at V and 5 bases at J, with 19 bases between. The germline V gene has CDR1 MDHEN and CDR2 SYDVKM. The CDR3 nucleotides read TGTGCCAGCAGTCCTTTACAGGGCAGCCCGGACGAGCAGTACTTC. Translating it yields CASSPLQGSPDEQYF.